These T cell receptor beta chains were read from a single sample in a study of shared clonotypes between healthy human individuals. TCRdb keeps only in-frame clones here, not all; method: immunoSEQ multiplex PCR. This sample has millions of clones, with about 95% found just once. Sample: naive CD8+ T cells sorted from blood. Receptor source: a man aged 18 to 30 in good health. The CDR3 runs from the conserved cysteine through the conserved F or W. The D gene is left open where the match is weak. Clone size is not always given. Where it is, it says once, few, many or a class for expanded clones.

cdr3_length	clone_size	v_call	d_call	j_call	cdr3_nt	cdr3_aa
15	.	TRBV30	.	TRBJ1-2	TGTGCCTGGAGTGTAACGCCCGGTAGTAGCTATGGCTACACCTTC	CAWSVTPGSSYGYTF
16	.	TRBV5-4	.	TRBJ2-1	TGTGCCAGCAGCGGACGGGACGGTGTCGTTCGGAATGAGCAGTTCTTC	CASSGRDGVVRNEQFF
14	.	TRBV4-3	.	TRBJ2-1	TGCGCCAGCAGCCAAGAGGACAACTACAATGAGCAGTTCTTC	CASSQEDNYNEQFF
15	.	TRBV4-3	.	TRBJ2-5	TGCGCCAGCAGCCAAGATCCTAGGGGTGGGGAGACCCAGTACTTC	CASSQDPRGGETQYF
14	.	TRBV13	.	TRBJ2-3	TGTGCCAGCAGCATATATCAAGCCACAGATACGCAGTATTTT	CASSIYQATDTQYF
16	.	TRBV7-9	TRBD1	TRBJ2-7	TGTGCCAGCAGAAACATGGGAGCAGGGGGCTTAAACGAGCAGTACTTC	CASRNMGAGGLNEQYF
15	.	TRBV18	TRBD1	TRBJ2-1	TGTGCCAGCTCACCGGGGACAGGGCCCTACAATGAGCAGTTCTTC	CASSPGTGPYNEQFF
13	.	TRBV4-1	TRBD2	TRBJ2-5	TGCGCCAGCAGCCAACATCTGGGGGGGGCCCAGTACTTC	CASSQHLGGAQYF
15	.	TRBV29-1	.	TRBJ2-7	TGCAGCGTTGTAGCGGCCTCCCCGTGGACTTTGGAGCAGTACTTC	CSVVAASPWTLEQYF
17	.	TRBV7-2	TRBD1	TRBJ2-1	TGTGCCAGCAGCTTAGAGGACAGGGGAGATTCCTACAATGAGCAGTTCTTC	CASSLEDRGDSYNEQFF
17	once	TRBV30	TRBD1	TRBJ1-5	TGTGCCTGGAGTGGACCGGGACAGGGGATGAGCAATCAGCCCCAGCATTTT	CAWSGPGQGMSNQPQHF
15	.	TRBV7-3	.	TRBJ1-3	TGTGCCAGCAGCTTATGGGGTAGTTCTGGAAACACCATATATTTT	CASSLWGSSGNTIYF
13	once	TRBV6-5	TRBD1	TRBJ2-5	TGTGCCAGCAGCCCGGACAGGGAGGCGACCCAGTACTTC	CASSPDREATQYF
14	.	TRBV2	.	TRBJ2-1	TGTGCCCGTCATTTTAGCGGAGCTAACAATGAGCAGTTCTTC	CARHFSGANNEQFF
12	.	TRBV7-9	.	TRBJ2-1	TGTGCCAGCAGCTTAGATCTGGTAGAGCAGTTCTTC	CASSLDLVEQFF
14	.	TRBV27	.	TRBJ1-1	TGTGCCAGCAGCCGCTGGGCAGGGGACGGTGAAGCTTTCTTT	CASSRWAGDGEAFF
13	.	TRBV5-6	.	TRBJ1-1	TGTGCCAGCAGCTTTGACAGGAGCACTGAAGCTTTCTTT	CASSFDRSTEAFF
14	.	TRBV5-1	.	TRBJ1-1	TGCGCCAGCAGCTTTGAGGCGTTGAACACTGAAGCTTTCTTT	CASSFEALNTEAFF
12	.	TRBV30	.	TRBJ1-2	TGTGCCTGGAGTCTAAAGAGAGGTGGCTACACCTTC	CAWSLKRGGYTF
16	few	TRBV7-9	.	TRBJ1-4	TGTGCCAGCAGCTTTATTAAAAGGACAACTAATGAAAAACTGTTTTTT	CASSFIKRTTNEKLFF
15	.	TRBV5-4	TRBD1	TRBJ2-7	TGTGCCAGCAGCTTGGGACAGGGCAAGTCCTACGAGCAGTACTTC	CASSLGQGKSYEQYF
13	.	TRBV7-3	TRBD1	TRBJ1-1	TGTGCCAGCAGCTTAGTAGGGGGCGATACGGCTTTCTTT	CASSLVGGDTAFF
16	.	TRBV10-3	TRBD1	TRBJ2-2	TGTGCCATCAGTGTGCAGGGGGCGGGTATGACCGGGGAGCTGTTTTTT	CAISVQGAGMTGELFF
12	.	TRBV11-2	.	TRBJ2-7	TGTGCCAGCAGCTCTCTAGCACACGAGCAGTACTTC	CASSSLAHEQYF
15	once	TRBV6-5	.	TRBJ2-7	TGTGCCAGCAGCCAGGACGGAGGGCCCTCCTACGAGCAGTACTTC	CASSQDGGPSYEQYF
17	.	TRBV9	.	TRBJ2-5	TGTGCCAGCAGCGTTCCTGTCCAGCGAGAAGGGGAAGAGACCCAGTACTTC	CASSVPVQREGEETQYF
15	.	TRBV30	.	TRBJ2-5	TGTGCCTGGAGTGTAGGGGCCGATTTACAAGAGACCCAGTACTTC	CAWSVGADLQETQYF
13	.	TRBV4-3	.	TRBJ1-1	TGCGCCAGCAGCCAGTGGGAGAACACTGAAGCTTTCTTT	CASSQWENTEAFF
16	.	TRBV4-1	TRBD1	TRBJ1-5	TGCGCCAGCAGCCAAGCACAGGGGTTGGGCAATCAGCCCCAGCATTTT	CASSQAQGLGNQPQHF
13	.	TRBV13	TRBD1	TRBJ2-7	TGTGCCAGCCAAATAACAGGGGTCAGTGAGCAGTACTTC	CASQITGVSEQYF
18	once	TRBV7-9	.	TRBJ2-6	TGTGCCAGCAGCTTACTCTCGCAACAAATCACTGGGGCCAACGTCCTGACTTTC	CASSLLSQQITGANVLTF
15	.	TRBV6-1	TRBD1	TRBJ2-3	TGTGCCAGCAGTGAAGTTTTATGGGACAGAGATACGCAGTATTTT	CASSEVLWDRDTQYF
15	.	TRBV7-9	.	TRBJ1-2	TGTGCCAGCAGCTTAGGCCCAGACCTTAACTATGGCTACACCTTC	CASSLGPDLNYGYTF
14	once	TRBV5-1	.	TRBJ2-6	TGCGCCAGCAGCATCTACAGGGAAACCAACGTCCTGACTTTC	CASSIYRETNVLTF
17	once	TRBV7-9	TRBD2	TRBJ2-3	TGTGCCAGCAGATTTGGACTAGCGGGAGTAGGTACAGATACGCAGTATTTT	CASRFGLAGVGTDTQYF
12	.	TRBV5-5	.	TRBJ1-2	TGTGCCAGCAGCTGGACGGGCTATGGCTACACCTTC	CASSWTGYGYTF
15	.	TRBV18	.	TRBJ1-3	TGTGCCAGCTCACCAGGGGGATCGACAGGAAACACCATATATTTT	CASSPGGSTGNTIYF
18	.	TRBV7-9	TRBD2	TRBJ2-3	TGTGCCAGCAGCTTACCGCGGACTAGCGGGACTAGCACAGATACGCAGTATTTT	CASSLPRTSGTSTDTQYF
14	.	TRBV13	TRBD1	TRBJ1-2	TGTGCCAGCAGCTTCTTCGGCCAGGGGGGTGGCTACACCTTC	CASSFFGQGGGYTF
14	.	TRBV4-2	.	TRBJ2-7	TGTGCCAGCAGCACAAACGGGGCCTCCTACGAGCAGTACTTC	CASSTNGASYEQYF
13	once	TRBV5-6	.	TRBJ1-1	TGTGCCACACACCAGTGGGCGAACACTGAAGCTTTCTTT	CATHQWANTEAFF